This T cell receptor beta chain came from a study of molecular identifiers for immune sequencing clone quantification. The overall study: Replicate RNA from about 20,000 or 100,000 naive CD8 T cells formed five aliquots; four were sequenced.

Germline V lookup: CDR1 MNHEY, CDR2 SVGAGI. The CDR3 spans 14 residues. V trimming: 10 bases; J trimming: 6 bases; junction bases outside the gene matches: 11. Notes on this clonotype: Its antigen is not identified.

Study-wide results and limits: Over 98% of effector molecules, yet under 1% of naive-cell molecules, were held by clones above 20 RNA copies.

Naive CD8 T cells underwent sorting with the CD8+CD4-CCR7+CD45RA+ definition. The use of previously described methods and listed TCR primers produced the bulk TCR libraries. TCRdb analysed the PCR reads with MiXCR anew, one entry per CDR3 protein. The repertoire consists of more than 250,000 distinct CDR3 sequences, with around 21% occurring once and the leading ten covering approximately 0.83%. The sequence was obtained from a human donor in good health. Some libraries in this study had Jurkat cell RNA spiked in. The chain links TRBV6-5 to TRBJ1-5, with TRBD1 matching over 8 bases. Sample: naive CD8+ T cells from blood, with Jurkat cell RNA spiked in. Documented subset: FACS-sorted CD8+CD4-CCR7+CD45RA+ naive T cells. The CDR3 region has the DNA TGTGCCACCAGGACAGGGTTCTGGGGTCAGCCCCAGCATTTT. It codes for CATRTGFWGQPQHF.